This T cell receptor beta chain derives from a study of T cells in Graves' hyperthyroidism and ophthalmopathy. The overall study: Peripheral blood samples were taken at initial diagnosis, prior to any treatment.

A remark on this clonotype: Its matching antigen is unknown. Relative to the germline gene, one junction end is altered; a read error may explain this.

For the diagnoses, clinical symptoms, serum thyroxine and TRAb, thyroid ultrasound and orbital computed tomography were used. RNA transcripts were the template for amplifying TCR beta CDR3 regions. HTBI primers were used for first-round RT-PCR of the TCR CDR3. TCRdb re-derived calls from the multiplex PCR reads in MiXCR, one entry per CDR3 protein. The table has roughly 530,000 distinct CDR3 sequences, roughly 17% seen once. Study results and limitations: Ophthalmopathy prediction by the model preceded onset by a median about 6 months.

The TCR was taken from a young woman with Graves' ophthalmopathy. What was sequenced was blood.

The CDR3, as DNA: TGTGCCAGCATGGGAGGGGGGCTGTTTTTT. This encodes CASMGGGLFF. The chain uses TRBV12-3 or TRBV12-4 and TRBJ2-2; TRBD2 might be the D (7 bases). This CDR3 is 10 amino acids long.